This T cell receptor beta chain was documented in a study of memory CD4+ T cells and cytomegalovirus serostatus. Study-wide context: This sample comes from healthy Belgian adults, roughly nine CMV seropositive, about 25 seronegative.

CDR1 and CDR2 (germline): GTSNPN, SVGIG (reference sequence). V shed 1 base and J shed 1 base, with 8 bases lying between them. The CDR3 contains 14 residues. To note about this clone: What it recognizes is unknown.

Regarding the study as a whole: About two fifths of the roughly 150 known CMV-associated TCRbeta sequences appeared in CD4+ memory.

The sort gate was single viable CD3+CD4+CD8-CD45RO+ cells for memory CD4+ T cells. Authors' data handling: Out-of-frame sequences were removed, leaving about 2,300,000 distinct TCRbeta sequences. Profiling relied on immunoSEQ multiplex PCR, and the TCRdb table lists in-frame clones only, not all of them. Clonal size and the V and J genes are those of that table, whereas D and trimming came from the DNA. The sample gives some 64,000 clones, 75% to 85% of which show up once; nearly 0.9% is in the top ten. Sequencing used memory CD4+ T cells from blood. The TCR sequence derives from an adult in good health and CMV-seronegative. The chain links TRBV30 to TRBJ2-1; the D gene is possibly TRBD2 (6 bases). The CDR3 reads CAWSAGASYNEQFF. Written as DNA, the CDR3 is TGTGCCTGGAGTGCGGGAGCTTCCTACAATGAGCAGTTCTTC.